Described below is a single TCR beta chain sequence and its context. A single base separates this from a much larger clone, so it may be a read error. Via MiXCR, TCRdb re-called the 5' RACE reads, giving one row per CDR3 protein. Seen here are around 250,000 distinct CDR3 sequences, about 7% observed once, and the top ten hold approximately 0.85%. The CDR3 extends over 14 amino acids. Looked up from germline, CDR1 is MNHNS and CDR2 is SASEGT. V trimming: 5 bases; J trimming: 3 bases; junction bases outside the gene matches: 6. This sample was taken from a study of T cells after yellow fever vaccination.

The chain couples TRBV6-1 to TRBJ1-2; 7 bases are shared with TRBD1. This receptor was taken from a young man who received the YFV17D yellow fever vaccine. The material was CD4+ T cells sorted from PBMCs, obtained 15 days after the yellow fever booster vaccination. The CDR3 spells CASSTGEKYYGYTF. In DNA form, the CDR3 reads TGTGCCAGCAGTACAGGGGAGAAGTACTATGGCTACACCTTC.